Many counts were recorded for the clone carrying this T cell receptor (beta chain). No antigen is known for it. V was pared by 3 bases and J by 7 bases, with 6 bases of the junction left unmatched. Per germline, CDR1 SGHTA and CDR2 FQGTGA. The CDR3 consists of 15 residues. This specimen belongs to a study of early T cells in non-severe SARS-CoV-2 infection. In the study overall: Chains from this unsorted whole-blood bulk RNA could not be paired. The study's findings and limits: Matching with VDJdb favored anti-spike CD8 responses (missing private and CD4 specificities).

Unique molecular identifier tags were affixed to discrete cDNA molecules. In TCRdb, the 5' RACE reads were re-called with MiXCR into one record per CDR3 protein. The data contain 30,000 to 40,000 distinct CDR3 sequences, about 10% of them singletons. This TCR came from an adult who was a healthcare worker with PCR-confirmed SARS-CoV-2 infection or an uninfected control (not recorded which). The rearrangement joins TRBV7-3 to TRBJ2-1; 10 bases line up with TRBD1. The sequencing sample was made of whole blood. The CDR3 DNA follows: TGTGCCAGCAGCTTTCGACAGGGGGCTTGGAATGAGCAGTTCTTC. The encoded protein is CASSFRQGAWNEQFF.